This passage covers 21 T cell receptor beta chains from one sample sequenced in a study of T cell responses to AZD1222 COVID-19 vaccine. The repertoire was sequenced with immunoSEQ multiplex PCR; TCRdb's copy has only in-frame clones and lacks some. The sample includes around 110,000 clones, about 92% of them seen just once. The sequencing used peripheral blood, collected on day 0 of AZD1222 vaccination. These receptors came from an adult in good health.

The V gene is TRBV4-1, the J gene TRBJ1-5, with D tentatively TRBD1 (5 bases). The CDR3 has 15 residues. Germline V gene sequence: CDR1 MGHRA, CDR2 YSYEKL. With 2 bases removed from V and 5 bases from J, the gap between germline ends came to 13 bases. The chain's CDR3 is CASSQKNGDYQPQHF. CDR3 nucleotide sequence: TGCGCCAGCAGCCAAAAAAACGGGGACTATCAGCCCCAGCATTTT.

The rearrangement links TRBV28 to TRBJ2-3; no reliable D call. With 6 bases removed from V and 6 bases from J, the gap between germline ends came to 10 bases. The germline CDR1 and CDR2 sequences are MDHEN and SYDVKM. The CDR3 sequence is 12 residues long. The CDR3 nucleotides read TGTGCCAGCAGCCGGGCCGGTGATACGCAGTATTTT. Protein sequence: CASSRAGDTQYF.

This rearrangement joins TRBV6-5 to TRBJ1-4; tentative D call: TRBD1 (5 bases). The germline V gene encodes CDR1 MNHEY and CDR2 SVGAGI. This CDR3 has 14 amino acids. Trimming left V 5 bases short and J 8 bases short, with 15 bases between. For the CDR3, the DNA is TGTGCCAGCAGTCCGGGGGGGTACGAAGAAAAACTGTTTTTT. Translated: CASSPGGYEEKLFF.

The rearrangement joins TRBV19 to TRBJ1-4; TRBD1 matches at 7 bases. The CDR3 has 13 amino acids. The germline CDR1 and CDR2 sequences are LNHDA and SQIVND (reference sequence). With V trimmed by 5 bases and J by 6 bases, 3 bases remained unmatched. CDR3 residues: CASSRTGDEKLFF. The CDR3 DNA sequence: TGTGCCAGTAGTCGGACAGGAGATGAAAAACTGTTTTTT.

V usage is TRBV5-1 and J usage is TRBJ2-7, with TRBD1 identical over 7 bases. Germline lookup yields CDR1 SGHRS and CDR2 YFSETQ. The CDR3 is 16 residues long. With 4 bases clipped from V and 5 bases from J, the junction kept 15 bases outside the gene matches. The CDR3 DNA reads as TGCGCCAGCAGCCAACAACTGGGACAGCTTCCAAACGAGCAGTACTTC. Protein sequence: CASSQQLGQLPNEQYF.

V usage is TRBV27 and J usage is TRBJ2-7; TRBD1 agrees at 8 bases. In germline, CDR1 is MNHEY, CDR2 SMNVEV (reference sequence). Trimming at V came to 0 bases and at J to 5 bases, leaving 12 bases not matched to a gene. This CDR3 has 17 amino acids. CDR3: CASSLSGPHGQGHEQYF. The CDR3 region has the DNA TGTGCCAGCAGTTTATCGGGGCCCCACGGACAGGGCCACGAGCAGTACTTC.

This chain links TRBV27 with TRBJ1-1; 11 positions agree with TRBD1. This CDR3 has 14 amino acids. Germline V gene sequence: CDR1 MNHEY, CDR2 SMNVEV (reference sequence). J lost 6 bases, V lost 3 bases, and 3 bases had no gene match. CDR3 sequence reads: CASSFGQGAAEAFF. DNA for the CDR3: TGTGCCAGCAGTTTCGGACAGGGGGCGGCTGAAGCTTTCTTT.

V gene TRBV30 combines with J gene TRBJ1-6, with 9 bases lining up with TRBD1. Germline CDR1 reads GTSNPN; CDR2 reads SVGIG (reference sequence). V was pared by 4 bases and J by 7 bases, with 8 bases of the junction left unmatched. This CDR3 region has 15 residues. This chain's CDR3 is CAWKIGDRVNSPLHF. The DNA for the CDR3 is TGTGCCTGGAAGATTGGGGACAGGGTCAATTCACCCCTCCACTTT.

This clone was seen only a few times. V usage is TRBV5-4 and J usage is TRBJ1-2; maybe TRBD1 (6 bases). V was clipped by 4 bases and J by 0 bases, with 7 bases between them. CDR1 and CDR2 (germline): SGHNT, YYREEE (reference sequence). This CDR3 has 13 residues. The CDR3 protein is CASSQGSNYGYTF. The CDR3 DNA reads TGTGCCAGCAGCCAGGGGTCTAACTATGGCTACACCTTC.

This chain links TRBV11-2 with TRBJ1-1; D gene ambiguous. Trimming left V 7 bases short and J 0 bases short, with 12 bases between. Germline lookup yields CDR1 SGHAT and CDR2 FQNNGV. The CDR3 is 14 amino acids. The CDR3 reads CASTPSFLNTEAFF. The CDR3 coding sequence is TGTGCCAGCACGCCTAGTTTCTTGAACACTGAAGCTTTCTTT.

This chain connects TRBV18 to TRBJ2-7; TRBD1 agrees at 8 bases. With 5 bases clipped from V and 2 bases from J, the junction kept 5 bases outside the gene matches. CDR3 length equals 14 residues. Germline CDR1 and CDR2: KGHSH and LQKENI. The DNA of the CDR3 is TGTGCCAGCTCAGACAGGGGCTTCCCCTACGAGCAGTACTTC. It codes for CASSDRGFPYEQYF.

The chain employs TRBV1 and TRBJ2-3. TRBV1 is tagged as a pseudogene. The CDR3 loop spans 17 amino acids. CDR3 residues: CTSSHLSRGARTDTQYF. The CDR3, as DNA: TGCACCAGCAGCCACCTCAGCCGAGGGGCGAGGACAGATACGCAGTATTTT.

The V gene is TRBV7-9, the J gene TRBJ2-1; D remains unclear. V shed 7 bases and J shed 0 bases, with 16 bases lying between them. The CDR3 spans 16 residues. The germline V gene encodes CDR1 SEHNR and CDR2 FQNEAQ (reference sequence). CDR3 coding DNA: TGTGCCAGCACCCCGTGGCTTTCTAGCTCCTACAATGAGCAGTTCTTC. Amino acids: CASTPWLSSSYNEQFF. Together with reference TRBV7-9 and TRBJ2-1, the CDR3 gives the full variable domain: DTGVSQNPRHKITKRGQNVTFRCDPISEHNRLYWYRQTLGQGPEFLTYFQNEAQLEKSRLLSDRFSAERPKGSFSTLEIQRTEQGDSAMYLCASTPWLSSSYNEQFFGPGTRLTVL.

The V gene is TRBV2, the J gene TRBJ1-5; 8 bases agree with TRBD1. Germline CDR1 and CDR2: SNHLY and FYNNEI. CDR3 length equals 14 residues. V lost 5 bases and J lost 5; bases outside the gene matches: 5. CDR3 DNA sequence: TGTGCCAGCAGTAACAGGGGGTTGTATCAGCCCCAGCATTTT. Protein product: CASSNRGLYQPQHF.

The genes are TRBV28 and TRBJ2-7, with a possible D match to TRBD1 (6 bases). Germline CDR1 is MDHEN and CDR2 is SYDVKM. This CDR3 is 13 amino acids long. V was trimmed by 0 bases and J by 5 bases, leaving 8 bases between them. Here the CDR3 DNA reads TGTGCCAGCAGTTTATGGGGGGCCGACGAGCAGTACTTC. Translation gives CASSLWGADEQYF.

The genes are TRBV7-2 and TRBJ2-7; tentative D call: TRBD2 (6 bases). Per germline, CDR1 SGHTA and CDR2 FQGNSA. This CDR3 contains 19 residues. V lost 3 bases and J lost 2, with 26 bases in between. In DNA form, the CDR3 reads TGTGCCAGCAGCTTGCCCTTACGGGACTCTACGGGGAGTACCTACGAGCAGTACTTC. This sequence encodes CASSLPLRDSTGSTYEQYF.

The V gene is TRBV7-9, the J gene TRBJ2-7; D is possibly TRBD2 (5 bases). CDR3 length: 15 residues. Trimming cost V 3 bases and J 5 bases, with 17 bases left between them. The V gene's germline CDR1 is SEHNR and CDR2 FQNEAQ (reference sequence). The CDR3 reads CASSLTSGTNNEQYF. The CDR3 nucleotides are TGTGCCAGCAGCTTGACCAGCGGAACCAATAACGAGCAGTACTTC.

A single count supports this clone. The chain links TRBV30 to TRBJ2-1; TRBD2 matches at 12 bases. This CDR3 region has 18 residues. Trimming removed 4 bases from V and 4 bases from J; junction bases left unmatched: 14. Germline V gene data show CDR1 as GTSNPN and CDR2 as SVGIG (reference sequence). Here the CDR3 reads CAWIRLAGVLHEYNEQFF. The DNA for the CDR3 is TGTGCCTGGATACGACTAGCGGGAGTCCTTCATGAATACAATGAGCAGTTCTTC.

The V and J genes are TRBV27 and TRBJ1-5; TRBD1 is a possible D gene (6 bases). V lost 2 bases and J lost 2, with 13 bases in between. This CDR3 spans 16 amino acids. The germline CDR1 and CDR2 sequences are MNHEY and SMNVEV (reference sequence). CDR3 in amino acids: CASSLRVTGRNQPQHF. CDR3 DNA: TGTGCCAGCAGTTTAAGGGTGACAGGCCGCAATCAGCCCCAGCATTTT.

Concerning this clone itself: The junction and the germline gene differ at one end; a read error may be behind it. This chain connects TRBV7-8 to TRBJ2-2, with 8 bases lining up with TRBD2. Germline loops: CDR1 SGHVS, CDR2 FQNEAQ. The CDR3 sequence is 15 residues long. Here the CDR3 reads CASSLAGLVTGELFF. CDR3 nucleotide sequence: TGTGCCAGCAGCCTAGCGGGTTTGGTCACCGGGGAGCTGTTTTTT.

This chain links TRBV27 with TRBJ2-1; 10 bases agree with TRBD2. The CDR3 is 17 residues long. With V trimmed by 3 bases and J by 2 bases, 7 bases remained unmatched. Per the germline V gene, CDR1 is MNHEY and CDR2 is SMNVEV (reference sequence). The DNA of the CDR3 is TGTGCCAGCAGTTTGTCTAGCGGGAGTCACACCTACAATGAGCAGTTCTTC. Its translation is CASSLSSGSHTYNEQFF.